These 3 T cell receptor beta chains originate from one sample sequenced in a study of T cell responses to AZD1222 COVID-19 vaccine. This table comes from immunoSEQ multiplex PCR, and its TCRdb copy is limited to in-frame clones, with some not included. The repertoire holds 200,000 to 250,000 clones, roughly 91% seen once, with about 1% in the top ten. The starting material was peripheral blood, obtained on day 0 of MenACWY control vaccination. The receptors were gathered from an adult in good health.

As concerns this clone: Distinct nucleotide sequences in the sample also encode this CDR3. CDR3 in DNA: TGCGCCAGCAGCCAAGGCAGGGGCTTAGGTGAAAAACTGTTTTTT. This gives the protein CASSQGRGLGEKLFF. This rearrangement joins TRBV4-3 to TRBJ1-4; maybe TRBD1 (6 bases). Germline CDR1 reads LGHNA; CDR2 reads YSLEER. This CDR3 is 15 amino acids long. The V and J ends lost 1 base and 7 bases respectively, with 13 bases between them.

This sequence joins TRBV9 and TRBJ2-7, with 9 bases matching TRBD2. In germline, CDR1 is SGDLS, CDR2 YYNGEE. V dropped 4 bases and J dropped 4; count of bases not matched to a gene: 18. The CDR3 contains 18 residues. CDR3 region: CASSPPGGGGGAGYEQYF. CDR3 sequence (DNA): TGTGCCAGCAGCCCCCCGGGAGGCGGCGGGGGGGCCGGTTACGAGCAGTACTTC.

The chain carries TRBV4-1 and TRBJ2-5; a possible D gene is TRBD2 (7 bases). The germline V gene encodes CDR1 MGHRA and CDR2 YSYEKL. The CDR3 length is 16 residues. V lost 2 bases, J lost 2 bases, and 15 bases lay in between. In DNA, the CDR3 is TGCGCCAGCAGCCAATCGGGGGGCTGGGGGCAAGAGACCCAGTACTTC. Its protein is CASSQSGGWGQETQYF.